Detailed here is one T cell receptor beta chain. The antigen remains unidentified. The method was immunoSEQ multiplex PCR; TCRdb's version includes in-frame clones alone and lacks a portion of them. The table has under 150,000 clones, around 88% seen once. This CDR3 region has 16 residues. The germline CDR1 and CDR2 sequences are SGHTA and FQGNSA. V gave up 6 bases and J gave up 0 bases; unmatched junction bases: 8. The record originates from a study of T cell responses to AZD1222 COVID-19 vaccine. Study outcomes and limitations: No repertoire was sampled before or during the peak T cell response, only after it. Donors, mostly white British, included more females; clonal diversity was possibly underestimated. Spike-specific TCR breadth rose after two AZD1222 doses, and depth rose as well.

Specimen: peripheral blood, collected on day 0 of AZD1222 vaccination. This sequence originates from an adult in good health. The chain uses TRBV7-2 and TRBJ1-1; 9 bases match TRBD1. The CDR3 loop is CASSRQGVTLNTEAFF. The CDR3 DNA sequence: TGTGCCAGCAGTCGACAGGGGGTGACCCTGAACACTGAAGCTTTCTTT.